This T cell receptor beta chain was recovered during a study of neurological immune-mediated disorders (dated by TCRdb to between 2019 and 2020). Some background on the complete study: Among the approximately 34 multiple sclerosis patients, approximately 30 had relapsing-remitting MS and 3 had secondary progressive MS. The study compared peripheral blood TCR-beta repertoires of HTLV-I-associated myelopathy (HAM/TSP) patients, multiple sclerosis patients and healthy controls using UMI-based sequencing. Alongside PBMC samples, the set of some 100 TCR-beta libraries contained longitudinal samples, technical triplicates, and paired CD4+ and CD8+ T-cell subsets that had been sorted. The cohort included approximately 70 subjects: some 15 with HAM/TSP, about 34 with multiple sclerosis, and around 20 healthy controls. Overall study outcomes, separate from this receptor: Expanded clones from different subjects shared no identical CDR3 amino acid sequences, which suggests that TCR-beta repertoires were private in all groups. The MS cluster showed no association with clinical or MRI features, and the authors stated that larger cohorts are needed. TCR clonal expansion was highest in HAM/TSP patients and lowest in MS patients, with MS patients falling below even healthy controls. Repertoires from 18 of 34 MS patients were grouped by phylogenetic analysis into a cluster of related CDR3 sequences, suggesting a possible repertoire-level signature.

cDNA was synthesized by template-switch 5'RACE using a primer with a 10-nucleotide random unique molecular identifier that tagged each TCR transcript. Each sequencing run produced over 170 million TCR-beta sequences covering 15-18 subjects. The RNeasy kit was used for extraction of total RNA. The KAPA Real-time Library Amplification kit was used to amplify TCR-beta VDJ regions with primers targeting the TCR constant region and the 5'RACE anchor. A first PCR added sample indexes and Illumina adaptors, and a second PCR then raised library yield. After purification with Ampure beads, the TCR product of roughly 650 bp was size-selected on a 2% E-gel SizeSelection system. Library quality was checked on a Bioanalyzer, concentration was measured with Qubit, and libraries were quantified with the Kapa Library Quantification kit before pooling. An Illumina HiSeq 2500 sequenced the libraries paired-end 2 x 150 bp. To increase sequence diversity, about 25-30% phiX was spiked into each library pool. In the source study's methods: Quality-filtered reads were processed with the UMI-based MiGEC pipeline, and over 75% of raw TCR sequences were removed by the MiGEC pipeline during error correction. VDJ genes were aligned to IMGT germline references, and each clonotype was defined by a unique CDR3 amino acid sequence together with V-J genes. VDJtools evaluated clonal expansion, Shannon diversity and CDR3 relatedness (CalcPairwiseDistances, ClusterSamples); CLCbio workbench built phylogenetic trees. Clones with at least 8 unique UMIs were defined as expanded, with this threshold being based on coefficient-of-variation modelling across technical triplicates. TCRdb handled the public reads itself, with Q25 trimming in fastp and clone calling in MiXCR, and kept productive beta chains. All rows with the same CDR3 protein become a single entry with the most common DNA and genes. TCRdb, not the original authors, processed these V and J calls. Within this sample are about 120,000 distinct CDR3 sequences, with roughly 3.2% of them counted one time only. Over 1% of the sample is held by the ten biggest clonotypes.

For unsorted PBMC libraries, 2 million PBMCs were used after storage in RNAlater at -80 degrees C until RNA extraction. Multiple sclerosis patients were enrolled in a US clinical protocol evaluating disease progression by magnetic resonance imaging. Peripheral blood underwent Ficoll-Hypaque density gradient centrifugation to isolate PBMCs, which were then cryopreserved in liquid nitrogen. This clonotype was detected many times. No antigen is known for it. Base-call qualities are not available, and no considerably larger clone is one nucleotide away. The clonotype comes from a woman aged 30 to 39 with multiple sclerosis. The sample was PBMCs.

The DNA sequence is TGCGCCAGCAGCCAAGAGTTCGGGACGAACAACAATGAGCAGTTCTTC. It translates as CASSQEFGTNNNEQFF. The V gene is TRBV4-3 and the J gene is TRBJ2-1; the D gene is tentatively TRBD1 or TRBD2, each matching 5 bases. The cysteine opens and the phenylalanine closes a CDR3 of 16 amino acids. Only the CDR3 DNA stays, 48 bases, in frame from base 1. Reading the germline V gene gives CDR1 LGHNA and CDR2 YSLEER. V and J lose 0 bases and 5 bases, and a span of 14 bases separates them.